A selection of T cell receptor beta chains follows, all from one sample in a study of response to subunit inactivated influenza vaccine. TCRdb processed the RT-PCR reads anew with MiXCR; each CDR3 protein has one entry. The data hold approximately 500,000 distinct CDR3 sequences, with roughly a quarter observed a single time. These data were also reused for a study on T cells expressing NK-cell markers.

The sample was CD4+ T cells sorted from PBMCs, taken 12 days after vaccination. The receptors were gathered from a man aged 50 to 60 who received an inactivated influenza vaccine. Both conserved end residues are part of each CDR3.

J,V,CDR3
TRBJ2-1,TRBV5-1,CASGKALNEQFF
TRBJ2-4,TRBV4-3,CASSPTSGGANIQYF
TRBJ2-7,TRBV28,CASRSGGRVYEQYF
TRBJ1-1,TRBV29-1,CSARRTVLGTEAFF
TRBJ1-2,TRBV7-2,CASSLQAGLSANYGYTF
TRBJ2-1,TRBV10-2,CASSVWRGDSYNEQFF
TRBJ1-2,TRBV5-1,CASSLESQYYGYTF
TRBJ2-7,TRBV6-2/TRBV6-3,CASRRDRASYEQYF
TRBJ2-7,TRBV7-3,CASSLTSGSEQYF
TRBJ1-6,TRBV7-9,CASSSFEGPGSPLHF
TRBJ2-2,TRBV19,CATTDRGLTGELFF
TRBJ1-1,TRBV7-2,CASSNLVGSEAFF
TRBJ1-1,TRBV20-1,CSEKTNTEAFF
TRBJ2-3,TRBV7-8,CASLSLGYSTDTQYF
TRBJ2-3,TRBV7-2,CASSWERTTDTQYF
TRBJ1-2,TRBV28,CASSLGGRGYGYTF
TRBJ2-1,TRBV6-1,CATRVYSSYNEQFF
TRBJ2-2,TRBV28,CASSPSYRTGELFF
TRBJ2-1,TRBV20-1,CSARDPSGGQSYNEQFF
TRBJ1-5,TRBV29-1,CSVVENSNQPQHF
TRBJ2-5,TRBV2,CASSKGTRQETQYF
TRBJ2-2,TRBV24-1,CATTSSLNTGELFF
TRBJ2-1,TRBV4-2,CASSQASGGAWGEQFF
TRBJ2-3,TRBV29-1,CSIQPPGATDTQYF
TRBJ1-1,TRBV6-1,CASSINRGPRMNTEAFF
TRBJ1-2,TRBV5-8,CASSLVEGARKNYGYTF
TRBJ2-6,TRBV28,CASSLGTGTSGANVLTF
TRBJ1-4,TRBV5-6,CASSYSGTGYGEKLFF
TRBJ2-7,TRBV5-1,CASSFRGPSYEQYF
TRBJ2-5,TRBV6-1,CAVSRDRVETQYF
TRBJ2-2,TRBV4-1,CASSQVGEGPLIDGELFF
TRBJ1-1,TRBV7-8,CASSLAGVGANTEAFF
TRBJ1-5,TRBV2,CASSVGDHSNQPQHF
TRBJ2-7,TRBV7-9,CASSVSGTYEQYF
TRBJ2-7,TRBV9,CASSGPGTGTYEQYF
TRBJ2-4,TRBV18,CASSPPGTGNIQYF
TRBJ2-1,TRBV7-8,CASSAPGGLAGGEQFF
TRBJ2-1,TRBV3-1,CASSRDAHMVNEQFF
TRBJ2-1,TRBV10-3,CAISESGLRGHEQFF
TRBJ2-6,TRBV9,CASSVSTGASGANVLTF
TRBJ1-5,TRBV12-3/TRBV12-4,CASSLGLQQPQHF
TRBJ2-3,TRBV20-1,CSAGQGLALLPDTQYF
TRBJ1-4,TRBV25-1,CASSEDGPNEKLFF
TRBJ1-2,TRBV10-1,CASSEPGGNGYTF
TRBJ2-2,TRBV6-4,CASSDTGGNTGELFF
TRBJ2-2,TRBV12-3/TRBV12-4,CASSPAGGGELFF
TRBJ2-2,TRBV20-1,CSASGDRGVTGELFF
TRBJ2-4,TRBV2,CASSRSWITKNIQYF
TRBJ2-7,TRBV4-1,CASSQGKGAPPYEQYF
TRBJ2-5,TRBV29-1,CSVVLRQGARETQYF
TRBJ1-1,TRBV20-1,CSARDSTKGQGTTEAFF
TRBJ2-7,TRBV7-2,CASSFKSGTYHSYEQYF
TRBJ2-5,TRBV5-1,CASSSGTGTGAETQYF
TRBJ2-7,TRBV11-2,CASSPWTGVSSYEQYF